These T cell receptor beta chains were read from a single sample in a study of OX40 agonist ivuxolimab in advanced cancers. Some clones are missing from TCRdb's copy, which holds only in-frame ones; the method was immunoSEQ multiplex PCR. The table lists tens of thousands of clones, around 83% of them singletons, with about 4.3% in the top ten. The sequences come from CD4+ or CD8+ T cells sorted from blood, collected in a trial of the OX40 agonist ivuxolimab. Receptors were obtained from an adult with an advanced solid tumor such as melanoma, head and neck, liver or kidney cancer. Both conserved end residues are part of each CDR3. D genes are given only for firm matches. A clone size is listed for some rows: how often the clone was seen (once, few, many), or a class if it is expanded.

CDR3aa,CDR3nt,v_gene,d_gene,abundance,len,j_gene
CASSVTHGVRGDTQYF,TGTGCCAGCAGTGTGACCCACGGGGTACGGGGAGATACGCAGTATTTT,TRBV2,-,-,16,TRBJ2-3
CASSLMGQGKDTQYF,TGTGCCAGCAGCTTGATGGGGCAGGGGAAAGATACGCAGTATTTT,TRBV5-6,-,-,15,TRBJ2-3
CAIRKGTGGSSYNEQFF,TGTGCCATCAGGAAAGGGACAGGGGGGAGCTCCTACAATGAGCAGTTCTTC,TRBV10-3,TRBD1,-,17,TRBJ2-1
CASRPEGFNYGYTF,TGTGCCAGCAGACCCGAGGGATTTAACTATGGCTACACCTTC,TRBV5-4,-,-,14,TRBJ1-2
CASSSGQGGSGANVLTF,TGTGCCAGCAGCTCGGGACAGGGGGGGTCTGGGGCCAACGTCCTGACTTTC,TRBV5-4,TRBD1,once,17,TRBJ2-6
CASSTTENYGYTF,TGTGCCAGCAGCACGACGGAGAACTATGGCTACACCTTC,TRBV13,-,few,13,TRBJ1-2
CASSRTGADGYTF,TGTGCCAGCTCACGGACAGGGGCTGATGGCTACACCTTC,TRBV18,TRBD1,-,13,TRBJ1-2
CASSMDRVRNTEAFF,TGTGCCAGTAGTATGGACAGGGTTCGGAACACTGAAGCTTTCTTT,TRBV19,TRBD1,once,15,TRBJ1-1
CASSQEDRIRQGLNTEAFF,TGTGCCAGCAGCCAAGAGGACCGTATCCGGCAGGGACTGAACACTGAAGCTTTCTTT,TRBV5-4,-,-,19,TRBJ1-1
CASSTLDTQYF,TGTGCCAGTAGTACCCTAGATACGCAGTATTTT,TRBV19,-,-,11,TRBJ2-3
CASSQVLVMKNLLFF,TGCGCCAGCAGCCAAGTGTTAGTAATGAAAAACTTACTGTTTTTT,TRBV4-1,-,-,15,TRBJ1-4
CASSNSYNEQFF,TGTGCCAGTAGCAACTCCTACAATGAGCAGTTCTTC,TRBV19,-,once,12,TRBJ2-1
CASSLGYLSNQPQHF,TGTGCCAGCAGCTTGGGGTATTTGAGCAATCAGCCCCAGCATTTT,TRBV5-5,-,-,15,TRBJ1-5
CSVQVHTEQYF,TGCAGCGTTCAGGTGCACACCGAGCAGTACTTC,TRBV29-1,-,-,11,TRBJ2-7
CASLQGRGETQYF,TGCGCCAGCCTTCAGGGGCGCGGGGAGACCCAGTACTTC,TRBV10-2,-,-,13,TRBJ2-5
CSARIQGALHF,TGCAGTGCTAGGATACAGGGAGCCCTCCACTTT,TRBV20-1,-,-,11,TRBJ1-6
CASSPEGGDISYEQYF,TGTGCCAGCAGCCCAGAGGGTGGAGATATCTCCTACGAGCAGTACTTC,TRBV7-8,-,-,16,TRBJ2-7
CASTDMGQGMNGYTF,TGTGCCAGCACCGATATGGGACAGGGGATGAATGGCTACACCTTC,TRBV2,TRBD1,-,15,TRBJ1-2
CSAIGTSDNYGYTF,TGCAGCGCGATTGGCACATCGGATAACTATGGCTACACCTTC,TRBV29-1,-,-,14,TRBJ1-2